A selection of T cell receptor beta chains follows, all from one sample in a study of molecular identifiers for immune sequencing clone quantification. MiXCR, run by TCRdb on the PCR reads, gives a single entry per CDR3 protein. The sample yields 600,000 to 650,000 distinct CDR3 sequences, nearly 20% seen once. The specimen sequenced was naive CD8+ T cells from blood, with Jurkat cell RNA spiked in. These receptors all stem from a human donor in good health. Some libraries in this study had Jurkat cell RNA spiked in. CDR3s include the opening cysteine and the closing phenylalanine or tryptophan. D genes are given only for firm matches. Part of the rows lack a size; the others show once, few, many or a class for expanded clones.

TRBV24-1	TRBJ1-5	.	.	CATNTGTSNQPQHF	TGTGCCACCAATACAGGGACCAGCAATCAGCCCCAGCATTTT
TRBV6-6	TRBJ2-1	.	TRBD2	CASSGGSYNGQFF	TGTGCCTCGTCGGGGGGAAGCTACAATGGGCAGTTCTTC
TRBV27	TRBJ2-1	.	TRBD2	CASSSSLAARYNEQFF	TGTGCCAGCAGTTCCTCTCTAGCGGCGAGATACAATGAGCAGTTCTTC
TRBV9	TRBJ2-2	many	.	CASSVAMWQGTHLNTGELFF	TGTGCCAGCAGCGTAGCGATGTGGCAGGGCACCCACCTTAACACCGGGGAGCTGTTTTTT
TRBV12-3/TRBV12-4	TRBJ2-1	.	.	CASSFDRGYEQFF	TGTGCCAGCAGTTTCGATCGGGGGTATGAGCAGTTCTTC
TRBV4-2	TRBJ2-7	many	TRBD1	CASSPRSTGVRLSYEQYF	TGTGCCAGCAGCCCGAGATCTACAGGGGTGCGCTTATCCTACGAGCAGTACTTC
TRBV19	TRBJ1-5	many	.	CASSIGQGPLQPQHF	TGTGCCAGTAGTATAGGCCAGGGGCCTCTTCAGCCCCAGCATTTT
TRBV27	TRBJ2-1	once	TRBD2	CASSEGLGSANGQFF	TGTGCCAGCAGCGAGGGACTAGGGTCCGCCAATGGGCAGTTCTTC
TRBV16	TRBJ1-2	once	.	CASGLQWTENGYTF	TGTGCCAGCGGCCTACAATGGACAGAGAATGGCTACACCTTC
TRBV4-3	TRBJ2-1	once	.	CASSQDISGYYYYNEQFF	TGCGCCAGCAGCCAAGATATCTCAGGGTACTACTACTACAATGAGCAGTTCTTC
TRBV2	TRBJ2-3	.	TRBD2	CAGLSWDGLAGGQITDTQYF	TGTGCCGGTTTATCGTGGGATGGGCTAGCGGGGGGCCAAATTACAGATACGCAGTATTTT
TRBV27	TRBJ1-1	many	.	CASSLLEYTEAFF	TGTGCCAGCAGTTTGTTAGAGTACACTGAAGCTTTCTTT
TRBV7-9	TRBJ2-3	many	TRBD2	CASSFGLAGGLADTQYF	TGTGCCAGCAGCTTCGGACTAGCGGGAGGGTTGGCAGATACGCAGTATTTT
TRBV6-5	TRBJ2-5	.	TRBD2	CASSYYRTSSETQYF	TGTGCCAGCAGTTACTACCGGACTAGCAGTGAGACCCAGTACTTC
TRBV25-1	TRBJ2-2	many	.	CASSEWGAPGELFF	TGTGCCAGCAGTGAATGGGGCGCACCCGGGGAGCTGTTTTTT
TRBV28	TRBJ1-2	.	TRBD1	CASSPPLSGGCTF	TGTGCCAGCAGCCCGCCTCTGTCAGGGGGCTGCACCTTC
TRBV7-9	TRBJ1-1	many	TRBD1	CASSGTENTEAFF	TGTGCCAGCAGCGGGACAGAAAACACTGAAGCTTTCTTT
TRBV4-2	TRBJ2-7	many	.	CASSPQGIYEQYF	TGTGCCAGCAGCCCACAGGGAATCTACGAGCAGTACTTC
TRBV6-2/TRBV6-3	TRBJ1-5	.	TRBD1	CASSPQGGGDQPQHF	TGTGCCAGCAGTCCCCAGGGGGGGGGAGATCAGCCCCAGCATTTT
TRBV2	TRBJ1-1	many	.	CASTLWGQNTEAFF	TGTGCCAGCACCCTATGGGGACAGAACACTGAAGCTTTCTTT
TRBV29-1	TRBJ2-3	many	.	CSVRMTTDTQYF	TGCAGCGTTAGAATGACCACAGATACGCAGTATTTT
TRBV20-1	TRBJ2-1	many	TRBD2	CSARDLVAGDYNEQFF	TGCAGTGCTAGAGATTTAGTAGCGGGGGATTACAATGAGCAGTTCTTC
TRBV19	TRBJ2-4	many	TRBD1	CASSPGSRGLNIQYF	TGTGCCAGTAGTCCGGGATCCAGGGGGCTGAACATTCAGTACTTC
TRBV4-1	TRBJ2-3	many	.	CASSQDLAEGTDTQYF	TGCGCCAGCAGCCAAGATCTGGCAGAGGGTACAGATACGCAGTATTTT
TRBV4-3	TRBJ1-2	many	.	CASSQESPGTTNYGYTF	TGCGCCAGCAGCCAAGAAAGTCCCGGGACAACTAACTATGGCTACACCTTC
TRBV12-3/TRBV12-4	TRBJ1-4	many	.	CASSLTGFTEKLFF	TGTGCCAGCAGTTTAACTGGGTTTACTGAAAAACTGTTTTTT
TRBV6-6	TRBJ2-7	many	TRBD1	CASSYSVLLDRAHSYEQYF	TGTGCCAGCAGTTACTCCGTCCTCTTGGACAGGGCCCACTCCTACGAGCAGTACTTC
TRBV10-3	TRBJ1-1	few	.	CAISGGDIGVMDTEAFF	TGTGCCATCAGTGGAGGGGACATTGGGGTGATGGACACTGAAGCTTTCTTT
TRBV5-6	TRBJ2-7	.	TRBD2	CASSWSTSGYEQYF	TGTGCCAGCAGCTGGAGTACTAGCGGGTACGAGCAGTACTTC